This passage covers 5 T cell receptor beta chains from one sample sequenced in a study of blood T cell repertoires in COVID-19. Only in-frame clones appear in the TCRdb table, and some are missing; sequencing was by immunoSEQ multiplex PCR. The table has fewer than 450,000 clones, 88% seen once. Sequencing was performed on PBMCs or T cells enriched from blood (not recorded which). All receptors derive from a woman between 18 and 29 years old who had recovered from COVID-19.

The chain carries TRBV19 and TRBJ1-3; D not resolved. This CDR3 is 10 amino acids long. Germline CDR1 and CDR2: LNHDA and SQIVND (reference sequence). V was cut by 9 bases and J by 4 bases, with 4 bases left in between. The chain's CDR3 is CARAGNTIYF. DNA of the CDR3: TGTGCCAGGGCCGGAAACACCATATATTTT.

In its sample, this clone was seen a few times. V gene TRBV6-4 combines with J gene TRBJ1-2, with a tentative D call TRBD1 (6 bases). Germline V lookup: CDR1 MRHNA, CDR2 SNTAGT. CDR3 length equals 13 residues. The V end was cut by 3 bases, the J end by 2 bases, with 7 bases between. The CDR3 nucleotides are TGTGCCAGCAGTGAAACAGGGAACTATGGCTACACCTTC. Translated, it gives CASSETGNYGYTF.

This CDR3 reads CASSGPDRGLPTDTQYF. The CDR3 DNA is TGTGCCAGCAGTGGCCCGGACAGGGGGCTCCCCACAGATACGCAGTATTTT. The chain combines TRBV28 with TRBJ2-3; 11 nucleotides align to TRBD1. Germline V gene data show CDR1 as MDHEN and CDR2 as SYDVKM. V lost 5 bases to trimming and J lost 2 bases; unmatched junction nucleotides: 9. This CDR3 contains 17 residues.

The chain uses TRBV9 and TRBJ2-5, with D unclear. Germline V gives CDR1 SGDLS, CDR2 YYNGEE. CDR3 length: 13 residues. Between the trimmed V and J ends, which lost 7 bases and 3 bases, there was a span of 13 bases. The CDR3 DNA is TGTGCCAGCCCTCAGCCTACTAAAGAGACCCAGTACTTC. The encoded protein is CASPQPTKETQYF.

The V and J genes are TRBV19 and TRBJ1-5; D gene unclear. With 7 bases removed from V and 0 bases from J, the gap between germline ends came to 7 bases. Germline-derived CDR1 and CDR2 are LNHDA and SQIVND (reference sequence). The CDR3 loop spans 13 amino acids. The chain's CDR3 is CASMRDSNQPQHF. DNA for the CDR3: TGTGCCAGTATGAGGGATAGCAATCAGCCCCAGCATTTT.